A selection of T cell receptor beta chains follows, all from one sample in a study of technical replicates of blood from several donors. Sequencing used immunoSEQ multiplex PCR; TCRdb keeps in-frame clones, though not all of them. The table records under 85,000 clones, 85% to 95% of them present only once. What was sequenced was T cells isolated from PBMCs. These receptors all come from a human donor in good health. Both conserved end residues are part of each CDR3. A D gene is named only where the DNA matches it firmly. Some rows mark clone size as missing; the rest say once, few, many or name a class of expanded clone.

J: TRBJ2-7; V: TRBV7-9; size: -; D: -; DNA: TGTGCCAGCAGCTTAGTGGGGCGTTCAGGGTTTAGATTCTACGAGCAGTACTTC; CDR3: CASSLVGRSGFRFYEQYF
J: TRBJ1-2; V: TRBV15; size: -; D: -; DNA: TGTGCCACCAGGCAGGGTATGGTGGAATTTTATGGCTACACCTTC; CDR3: CATRQGMVEFYGYTF
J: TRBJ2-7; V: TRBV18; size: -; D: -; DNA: TGTGCCAGCTCACAAGGACAGCCCTACGAGCAGTACTTC; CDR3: CASSQGQPYEQYF
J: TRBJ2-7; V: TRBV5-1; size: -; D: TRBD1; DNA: TGCGCCAGCAGCTTGTCCCCAGGACAGGGAATTGTCTACGAGCAGTACTTC; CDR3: CASSLSPGQGIVYEQYF
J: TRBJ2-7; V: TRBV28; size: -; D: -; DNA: TGTGCCAGCAGTCCTATGGGCCGCTACGAGCAGTACTTC; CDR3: CASSPMGRYEQYF
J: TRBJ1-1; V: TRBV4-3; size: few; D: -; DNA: TGCGCCAGCAGCCAATATGGGGGGGGGACTGAAGCTTTCTTT; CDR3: CASSQYGGGTEAFF
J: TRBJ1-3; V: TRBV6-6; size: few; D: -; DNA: TGTGCCAGCAGTTCATCAGGGTATGAGGATGGAAACACCATATATTTT; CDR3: CASSSSGYEDGNTIYF
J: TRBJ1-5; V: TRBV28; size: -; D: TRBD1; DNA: TGTGCCAGCAGTTTGACAGGGGGCTTCAATCAGCCCCAGCATTTT; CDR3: CASSLTGGFNQPQHF
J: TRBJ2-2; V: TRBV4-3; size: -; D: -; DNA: TGCGCCAGCAGCCAAGGGGCGACAGCGAACACCGGGGAGCTGTTTTTT; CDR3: CASSQGATANTGELFF
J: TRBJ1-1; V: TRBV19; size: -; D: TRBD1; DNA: TGTGCCAGTATCGGACAGGAGAACACTGAAGCTTTCTTT; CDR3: CASIGQENTEAFF
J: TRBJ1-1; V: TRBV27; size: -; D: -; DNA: TGTGCCAGCAGCCATGACAGGAACACTGAAGCTTTCTTT; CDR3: CASSHDRNTEAFF
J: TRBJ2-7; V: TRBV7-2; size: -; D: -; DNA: TGTGCCAGCAGCTTATGGATCGGCGACTCGCAGTACTTC; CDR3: CASSLWIGDSQYF
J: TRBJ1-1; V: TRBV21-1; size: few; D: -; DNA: TGTGCCAGCAGCAAGGGGGGGCAGGCGAGGAACACTGAAGCTTTCTTT; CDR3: CASSKGGQARNTEAFF
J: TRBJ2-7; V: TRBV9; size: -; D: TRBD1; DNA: TGTGCCAGCAGCCCCGGGACAGGGGGGTCCTACGAGCAGTACTTC; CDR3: CASSPGTGGSYEQYF
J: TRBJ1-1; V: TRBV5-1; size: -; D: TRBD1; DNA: TGCGCCAGCAGCCCAATGACAGGGGCGAACACTGAAGCTTTCTTT; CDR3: CASSPMTGANTEAFF
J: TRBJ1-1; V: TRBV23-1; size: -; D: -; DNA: TGCGCCAGCCGCAAACGAGTGAACTTT; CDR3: CASRKRVNF
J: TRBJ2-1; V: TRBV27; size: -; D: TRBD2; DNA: TGTGCCAGCAGTCTAGCGGGAGGGCCTTTTGGGCAGTTCTTC; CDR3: CASSLAGGPFGQFF
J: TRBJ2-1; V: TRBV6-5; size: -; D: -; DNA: TGTGCCAGCATGGCGGGGACCTGGGAGCAGTTCTTC; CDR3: CASMAGTWEQFF
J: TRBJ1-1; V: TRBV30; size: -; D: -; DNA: TGTGCCTGGAAAGGAGACAACACTGAAGCTTTCTTT; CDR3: CAWKGDNTEAFF
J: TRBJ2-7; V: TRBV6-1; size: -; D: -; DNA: TGTGCCAGCAGTGATTGGCCGTCCTACGAGCAGTACTTC; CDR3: CASSDWPSYEQYF
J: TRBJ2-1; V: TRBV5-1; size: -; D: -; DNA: TGCGCCAGCAGCTTGTCTCAGATGGAGCAGTTCTTC; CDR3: CASSLSQMEQFF
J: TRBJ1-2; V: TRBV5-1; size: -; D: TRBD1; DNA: TGCGCCAGCAGCCGACCGGGACAGGGCTATGGCTACACCTTC; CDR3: CASSRPGQGYGYTF
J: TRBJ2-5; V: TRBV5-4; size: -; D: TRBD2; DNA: TGTGCCAGCAGCTTTGCGGGAGCCCGGGAGACCCAGTACTTC; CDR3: CASSFAGARETQYF
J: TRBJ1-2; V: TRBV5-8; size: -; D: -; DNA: TGTGCCAGCAGCTTTGAGGGAAGTAACTATGGCTACACCTTC; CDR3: CASSFEGSNYGYTF
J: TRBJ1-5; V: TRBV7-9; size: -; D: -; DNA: TGTGCCAGCAGCCGTGCCGAGGCCAATCAGCCCCAGCATTTT; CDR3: CASSRAEANQPQHF
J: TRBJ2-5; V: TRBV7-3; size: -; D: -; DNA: TGTGCCAGCAGCTTAAGCGGCAGGGGAGGGGAGACCCAGTACTTC; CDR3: CASSLSGRGGETQYF
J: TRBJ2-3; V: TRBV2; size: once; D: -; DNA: TGTGCCAGCAGTGGGGAGCGGAATACGCAGTATTTT; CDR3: CASSGERNTQYF
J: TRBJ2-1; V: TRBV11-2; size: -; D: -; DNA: TGTGCCAGCAGGCTTACAGGGATCAATGAGCAGTTCTTC; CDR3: CASRLTGINEQFF